The clone carrying this T cell receptor beta chain occurred many times. V lost 5 bases, J lost 7 bases, and 10 bases stayed unmatched. The CDR3 has 16 residues. The germline CDR1 and CDR2 sequences are SGHVS and FQNEAQ. This record belongs to a study of T cells in Graves' hyperthyroidism and ophthalmopathy. The wider study: Peripheral blood was secured at the point of initial diagnosis, before any treatment.

TCR beta CDR3 region amplification was performed from RNA transcripts. HTBI primers were employed in a first-round RT-PCR of the TCR CDR3. TCRdb recomputed calls from the multiplex PCR reads with MiXCR, one row per CDR3 protein. The sample shows about 250,000 distinct CDR3 sequences, almost 25% of them seen only once. Material: blood. The chain couples TRBV7-8 to TRBJ2-5, with 13 bases lining up with TRBD2. The clonotype was recovered from a woman aged 40-49 years with Graves' ophthalmopathy. The CDR3 DNA follows: TGTGCCAGCAGCCCAAGGGGACTAGCGGGACCCGGGACCCAGTACTTC. This sequence encodes CASSPRGLAGPGTQYF.